This T cell receptor beta chain stems from a study of CD8+ T cells in alopecia areata. As to this clone: Its antigen is undetermined.

Extracted RNA was reverse transcribed, and the resulting cDNA served as sequencing template. Assay: immunoSEQ multiplex PCR; the TCRdb copy retains only in-frame clones and omits some. The sample has around 190,000 clones, 64% seen once. V dropped 3 bases and J dropped 2 bases, with 11 bases sitting between them. The CDR3 runs 14 residues. The germline CDR1 and CDR2 sequences are MNHEY and SMNVEV (reference sequence). Study-level findings and limits: In scalp, tofacitinib significantly decreased clonality and expanded CD8+ clones among the top 100. Greater clonality was observed in lesional scalp samples, especially alopecia totalis/universalis, versus normal scalp.

Regarding treatment: oral pan-JAK inhibitor, 5-10 mg twice daily. The receptor comes from a human donor with alopecia areata. The material was CD4+ T cells sorted from blood, obtained at week 4, from a patient treated with tofacitinib. The chain is built from TRBV27 and TRBJ2-7; D possibly matches TRBD1 or TRBD2 (5 bases each). The CDR3 nucleotides are TGTGCCAGCAGTTTGGGGACGTCAACCTACGAGCAGTACTTC. Encoded protein: CASSLGTSTYEQYF.